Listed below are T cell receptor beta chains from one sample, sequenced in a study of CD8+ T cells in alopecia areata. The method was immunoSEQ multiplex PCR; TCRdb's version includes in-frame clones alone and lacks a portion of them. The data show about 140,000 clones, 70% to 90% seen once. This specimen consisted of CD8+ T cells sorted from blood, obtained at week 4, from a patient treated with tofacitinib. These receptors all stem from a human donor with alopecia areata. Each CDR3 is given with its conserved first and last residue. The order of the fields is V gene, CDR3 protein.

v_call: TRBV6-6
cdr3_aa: CASSEGLGSPLHF

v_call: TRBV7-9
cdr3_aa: CASRAVGDYGYTF

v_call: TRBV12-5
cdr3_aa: CASGLGTTGYEQYF

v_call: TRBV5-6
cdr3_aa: CASSSTSGSYNEQFF

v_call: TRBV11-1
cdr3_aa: CASRPTGGDNEQFF

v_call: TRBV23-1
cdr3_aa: CARRVREKETQYF

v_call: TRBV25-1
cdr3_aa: CASSELLTDTQYF

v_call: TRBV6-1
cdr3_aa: CASSEVLSNEQFF

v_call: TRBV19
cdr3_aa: CASSHGGDYNEQFF

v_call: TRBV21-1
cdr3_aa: CASSKAPRGRLETQYF

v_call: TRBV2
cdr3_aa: CASDQARVLETQYF

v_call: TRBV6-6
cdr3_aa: CASSPGPTDTQYF

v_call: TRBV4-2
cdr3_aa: CASSPSGRAGDEQFF

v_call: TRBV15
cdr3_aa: CATSSGVGAGYNEQFF

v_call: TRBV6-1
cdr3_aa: CASSAGGPNYGYTF

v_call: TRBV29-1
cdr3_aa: CSAGAGEGSYEQYF

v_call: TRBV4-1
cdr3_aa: CASSQGSRVTDTQYF

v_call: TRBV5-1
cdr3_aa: CASSLRRDEQYF

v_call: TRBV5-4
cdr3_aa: CASSHRNEQFF

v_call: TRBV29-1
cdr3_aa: CSVTSANSYEQYF

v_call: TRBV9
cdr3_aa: CASSVARDRASYNEQFF

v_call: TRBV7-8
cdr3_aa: CASSLPHDTEAYEQYF

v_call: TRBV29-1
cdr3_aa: CSVDSNTGELFF

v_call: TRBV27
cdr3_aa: CASSPFPSGQGGEQFF

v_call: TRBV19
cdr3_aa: CASSPGTEYQETQYF

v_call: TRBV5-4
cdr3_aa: CASRFAGDTQYF

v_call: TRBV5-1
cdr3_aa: CASSLAGGEGYEQYF

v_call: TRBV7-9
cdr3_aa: CASRSGQGYEQYF

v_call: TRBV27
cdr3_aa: CASIGRTPYEQYF

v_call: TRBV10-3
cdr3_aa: CAIRPTGEDGYTF

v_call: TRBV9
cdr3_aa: CASSVGADSYEQYF

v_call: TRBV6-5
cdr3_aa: CASSPQGGTEAFF

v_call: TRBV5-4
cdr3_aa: CASSGPGYEQFF

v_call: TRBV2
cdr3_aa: CAREGETGELFF

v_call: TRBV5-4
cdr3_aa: CASSKDRGDLNYGYTF

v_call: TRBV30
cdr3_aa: CAWSTGTENTEAFF

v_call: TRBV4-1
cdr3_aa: CASSLTTSNEQFF

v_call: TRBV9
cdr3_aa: CASSVGGDTDTQYF

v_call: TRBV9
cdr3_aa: CASSVGDSYEQYF

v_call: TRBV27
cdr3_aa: CASGSGTSGYNEQFF

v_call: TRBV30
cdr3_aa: CAWSQFHQNTEAFF

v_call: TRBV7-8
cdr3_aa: CASGLTGSGNTIYF

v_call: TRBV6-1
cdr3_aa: CASSGTDFVQYF

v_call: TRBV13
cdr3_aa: CASSPGAANYGYTF

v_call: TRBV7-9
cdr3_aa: CASSPRLRDTQYF

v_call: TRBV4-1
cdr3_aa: CASSQDLLAGGPDTQYF

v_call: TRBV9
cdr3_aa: CASSGSGPSTDTQYF